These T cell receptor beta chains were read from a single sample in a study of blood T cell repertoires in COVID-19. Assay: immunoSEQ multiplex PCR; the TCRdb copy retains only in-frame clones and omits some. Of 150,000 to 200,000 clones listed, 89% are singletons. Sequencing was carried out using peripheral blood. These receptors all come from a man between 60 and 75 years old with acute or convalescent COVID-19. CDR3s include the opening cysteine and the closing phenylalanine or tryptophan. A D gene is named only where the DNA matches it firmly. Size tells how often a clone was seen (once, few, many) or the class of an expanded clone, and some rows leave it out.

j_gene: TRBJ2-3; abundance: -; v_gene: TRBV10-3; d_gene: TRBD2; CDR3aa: CAIRASGSTDTQYF; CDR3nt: TGTGCCATCCGGGCTAGCGGATCCACAGATACGCAGTATTTT
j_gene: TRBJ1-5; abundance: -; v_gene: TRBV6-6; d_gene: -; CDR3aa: CASSSLEPQHF; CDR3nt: TGTGCCAGCAGTTCCTTAGAGCCCCAGCATTTT
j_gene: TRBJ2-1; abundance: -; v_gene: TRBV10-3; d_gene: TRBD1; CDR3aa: CAISDPDRGDHNEQFF; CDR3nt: TGTGCCATCAGTGACCCGGACAGGGGAGATCACAATGAGCAGTTCTTC
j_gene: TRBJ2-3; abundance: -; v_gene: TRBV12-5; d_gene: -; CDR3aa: CASGLVIRDSTPDTQYF; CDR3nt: TGTGCTAGTGGTTTGGTAATCCGGGACTCAACGCCAGATACGCAGTATTTT
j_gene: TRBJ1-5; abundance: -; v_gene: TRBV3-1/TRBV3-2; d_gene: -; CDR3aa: CASSQDLGSSPNQPQHF; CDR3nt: TGTGCCAGCAGCCAAGATCTTGGTAGCAGCCCTAATCAGCCCCAGCATTTT
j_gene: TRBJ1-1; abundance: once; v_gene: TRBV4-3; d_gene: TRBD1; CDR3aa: CASSQGTGMATEAFF; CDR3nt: TGCGCCAGCAGCCAAGGGACAGGGATGGCGACTGAAGCTTTCTTT
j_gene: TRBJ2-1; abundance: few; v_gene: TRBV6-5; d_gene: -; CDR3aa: CASSYLGRGLGNEQFF; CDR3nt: TGTGCCAGCAGTTATTTGGGGAGAGGGCTCGGCAATGAGCAGTTCTTC
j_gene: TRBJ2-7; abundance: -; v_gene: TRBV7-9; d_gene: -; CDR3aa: CASSLGDYEQYF; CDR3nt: TGTGCCAGCAGCTTAGGAGATTACGAGCAGTACTTC
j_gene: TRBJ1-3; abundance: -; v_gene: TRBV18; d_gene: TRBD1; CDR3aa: CASSPPGQGLNSGNTIYF; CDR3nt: TGTGCCAGCTCCCCCCCGGGACAGGGGTTAAACTCTGGAAACACCATATATTTT
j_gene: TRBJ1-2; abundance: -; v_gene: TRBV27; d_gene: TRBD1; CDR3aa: CASRQDRGAGYTF; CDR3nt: TGTGCCAGCCGTCAGGACAGGGGAGCTGGCTACACCTTC
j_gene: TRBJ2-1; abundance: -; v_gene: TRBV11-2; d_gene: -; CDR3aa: CASSLESAGALYNEQFF; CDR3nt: TGTGCCAGCAGCTTAGAATCCGCAGGTGCTCTCTACAATGAGCAGTTCTTC
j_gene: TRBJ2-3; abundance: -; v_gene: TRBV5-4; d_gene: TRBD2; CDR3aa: CASSPGLAGGTQYF; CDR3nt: TGTGCCAGCAGCCCAGGACTAGCGGGCGGTACGCAGTATTTT
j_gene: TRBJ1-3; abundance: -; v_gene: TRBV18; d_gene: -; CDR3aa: CASSPQRQASGNTIYF; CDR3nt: TGTGCCAGCTCACCACAAAGACAGGCCTCTGGAAACACCATATATTTT
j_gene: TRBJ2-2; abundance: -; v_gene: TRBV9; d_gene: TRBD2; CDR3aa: CASSVHSGGAPGELFF; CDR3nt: TGTGCCAGCAGCGTACATTCCGGGGGGGCCCCCGGGGAGCTGTTTTTT
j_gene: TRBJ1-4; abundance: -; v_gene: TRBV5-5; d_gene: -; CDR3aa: CASSYTATNEKLFF; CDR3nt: TGTGCCAGCAGCTACACCGCAACTAATGAAAAACTGTTTTTT
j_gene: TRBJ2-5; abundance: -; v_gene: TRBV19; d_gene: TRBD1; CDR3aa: CASSRQGEETQYF; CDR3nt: TGTGCCAGTAGTAGACAGGGGGAAGAGACCCAGTACTTC
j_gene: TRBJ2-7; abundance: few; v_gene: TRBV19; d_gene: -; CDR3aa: CASSMVGLRVPYEQYF; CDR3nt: TGTGCCAGTAGTATGGTCGGTCTGAGAGTGCCCTACGAGCAGTACTTC
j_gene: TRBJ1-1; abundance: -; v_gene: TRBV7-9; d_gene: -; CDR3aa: CASSLWRENTEAFF; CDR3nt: TGTGCCAGCAGCTTATGGCGGGAGAACACTGAAGCTTTCTTT
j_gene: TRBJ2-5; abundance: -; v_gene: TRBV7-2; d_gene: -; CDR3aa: CASSLIGVRQETQYF; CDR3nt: TGTGCCAGCAGCTTAATCGGGGTTCGACAAGAGACCCAGTACTTC
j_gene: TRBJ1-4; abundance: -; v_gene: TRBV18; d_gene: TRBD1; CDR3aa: CASSPTGLNEKLFF; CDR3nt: TGTGCCAGCTCGCCGACAGGGCTTAATGAAAAACTGTTTTTT
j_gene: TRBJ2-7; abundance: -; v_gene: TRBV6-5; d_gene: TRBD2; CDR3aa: CASRTSGVPYEQYF; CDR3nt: TGTGCCAGTAGAACTAGCGGGGTGCCCTACGAGCAGTACTTC
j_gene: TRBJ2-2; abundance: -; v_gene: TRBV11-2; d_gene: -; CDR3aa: CASSLRLGNTGELFF; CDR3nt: TGTGCCAGCAGCTTGAGGCTAGGTAACACCGGGGAGCTGTTTTTT
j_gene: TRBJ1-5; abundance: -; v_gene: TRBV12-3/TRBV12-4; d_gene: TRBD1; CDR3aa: CASSFTGGQPQHF; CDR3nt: TGTGCCAGCAGTTTCACAGGGGGTCAGCCCCAGCATTTT
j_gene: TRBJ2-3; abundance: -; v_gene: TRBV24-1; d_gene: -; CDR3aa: CATSGVGGQDTQYF; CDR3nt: TGTGCCACCAGTGGTGTCGGGGGGCAAGATACGCAGTATTTT